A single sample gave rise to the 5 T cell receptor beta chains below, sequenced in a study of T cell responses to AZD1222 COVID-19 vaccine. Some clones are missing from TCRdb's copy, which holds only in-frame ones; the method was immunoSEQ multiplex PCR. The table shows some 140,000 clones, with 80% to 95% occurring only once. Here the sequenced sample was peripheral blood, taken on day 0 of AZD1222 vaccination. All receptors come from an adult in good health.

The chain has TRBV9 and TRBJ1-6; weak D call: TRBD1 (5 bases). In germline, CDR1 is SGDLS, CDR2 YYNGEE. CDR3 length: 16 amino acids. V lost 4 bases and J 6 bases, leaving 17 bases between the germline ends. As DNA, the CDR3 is TGTGCCAGCAGCTCCCGGACACTCTCGAGTAATTCACCCCTCCACTTT. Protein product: CASSSRTLSSNSPLHF.

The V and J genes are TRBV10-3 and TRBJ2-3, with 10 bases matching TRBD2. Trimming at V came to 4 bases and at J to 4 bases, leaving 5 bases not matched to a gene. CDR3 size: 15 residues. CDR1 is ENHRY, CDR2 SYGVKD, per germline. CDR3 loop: CAISVGSGRADTQYF. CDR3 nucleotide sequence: TGTGCCATCAGTGTGGGAAGCGGGAGGGCAGATACGCAGTATTTT.

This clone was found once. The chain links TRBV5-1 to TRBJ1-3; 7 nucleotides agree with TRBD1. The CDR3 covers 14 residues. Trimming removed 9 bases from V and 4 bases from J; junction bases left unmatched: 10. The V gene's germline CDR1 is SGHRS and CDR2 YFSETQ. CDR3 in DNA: TGCGCCAAGATGGAACCGGGACAGGGAAACACCATATATTTT. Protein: CAKMEPGQGNTIYF.

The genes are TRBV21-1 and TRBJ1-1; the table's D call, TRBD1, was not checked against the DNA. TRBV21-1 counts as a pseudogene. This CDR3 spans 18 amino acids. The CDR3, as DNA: TGTGCCAGCAGCAAAAGATGTACGGTCCTAGGGGGCCCAACTGAAGCTTTCTTT. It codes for CASSKRCTVLGGPTEAFF.

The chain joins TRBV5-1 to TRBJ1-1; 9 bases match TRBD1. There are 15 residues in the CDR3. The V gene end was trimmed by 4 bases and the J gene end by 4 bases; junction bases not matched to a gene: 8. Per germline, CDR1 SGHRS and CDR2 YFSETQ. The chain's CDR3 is CASSTRTGEGTEAFF. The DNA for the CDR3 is TGCGCCAGCAGCACCCGGACAGGGGAGGGCACTGAAGCTTTCTTT.